These 15 T cell receptor beta chains were sequenced from one sample in a study of T cells in Graves' hyperthyroidism and ophthalmopathy. The investigators amplified TCR beta CDR3 regions from RNA transcripts. The study used the HTBI primer set for a first-round RT-PCR of the TCR CDR3. TCRdb used MiXCR to reprocess the multiplex PCR reads, holding one entry per CDR3 protein. The sample lists approximately 380,000 distinct CDR3 sequences; roughly 19% were seen once. The specimen sequenced was blood. Every receptor here comes from a woman under 30 with Graves' hyperthyroidism.

This clonotype was detected ten times or more. V is TRBV20-1 and J is TRBJ2-7, with D perhaps given as TRBD1 or TRBD2 (5 bases each). The CDR3 contains 13 residues. V was pared by 1 base and J by 7 bases, with 14 bases between. The germline CDR1 and CDR2 sequences are DFQATT and SNEGSKA (reference sequence). The CDR3 region has the DNA TGCAGTGCTAGAGTTTCGGGGACCCTTGAGCAGTACTTC. It specifies CSARVSGTLEQYF.

The V call is TRBV6-2 or TRBV6-3, the J call TRBJ2-7, with TRBD1 as a possible D gene (5 bases). Trimming took off 6 bases at V and 6 bases at J, with 21 bases between the two ends. This CDR3 is 15 amino acids long. Germline CDR1 MNHEY, CDR2 SVGEGT. In DNA, the CDR3 is TGTGCCAGCAGCGGCCAAGGGGCTAGGATCCTCGAGCAGTACTTC. It yields the protein CASSGQGARILEQYF.

The sample holds many counts of this clonotype. CDR3 nucleotide sequence: TGTGCCAGCAGGGGGACGGCGAATAGCAATCAGCCCCAGCATTTT. Residues: CASRGTANSNQPQHF. This sequence joins TRBV6-4 and TRBJ1-5; tentative D call: TRBD1 (5 bases). This CDR3 spans 15 amino acids. Trimming cost V 6 bases and J 0 bases, with 12 bases left between them. CDR1 is MRHNA and CDR2 is SNTAGT in the germline V gene.

This clonotype was recorded many times. This chain joins TRBV6-5 and TRBJ1-5, with D unresolved. Germline V CDR1 and CDR2: MNHEY, SVGAGI. Trimming left V 8 bases short and J 4 bases short, with 12 bases between. The CDR3 is 13 residues long. The CDR3 reads CASALLMNQPQHF. CDR3 in DNA: TGTGCCAGCGCTCTTCTGATGAATCAGCCCCAGCATTTT.

The sample holds many counts of this clonotype. The chain joins TRBV28 to TRBJ2-5, with 7 bases fitting TRBD2. The CDR3 spans 15 residues. J gave up 5 bases and V 5 bases, and 11 bases lay outside the gene matches. The germline gives CDR1 MDHEN, CDR2 SYDVKM. The CDR3 nucleotides are TGTGCCAGCAGTACGTCTAGCGGATCCATGGAGACCCAGTACTTC. Its translation is CASSTSSGSMETQYF.

This clonotype was counted ten times or more. The chain has TRBV24-1 and TRBJ1-2; 7 bases fit TRBD1. There are 16 residues in the CDR3. V lost 4 bases and J lost 4; bases outside the gene matches: 11. Per germline, CDR1 KGHDR and CDR2 SFDVKD. Here the CDR3 DNA reads TGTGCCACCAGTGACCATACCGTTACAGGGGCCTATGGCTACACCTTC. This encodes CATSDHTVTGAYGYTF.

This clonotype has only a few counts. Its ends do not fully match the called genes, so a read error is possible. This chain joins TRBV6-5 and TRBJ1-2, with D possibly being TRBD1 (5 bases). Germline V gives CDR1 MNHEY, CDR2 SVGAGI. The CDR3 runs to 13 residues. The chain's CDR3 is CACSYGTAYGYTF. As DNA, the CDR3 is TGTGCCTGCAGTTACGGGACCGCGTATGGCTACACCTTC.

This clonotype was seen a few times. The chain carries TRBV4-1 and TRBJ2-7; perhaps D is TRBD1 or TRBD2 (5 bases each). The CDR3 has 15 amino acids. The germline gives CDR1 MGHRA, CDR2 YSYEKL. V lost 1 base to trimming and J lost 3 bases, with 13 bases between them. For the CDR3, the DNA is TGCGCCAGCAGCCAAGTTGGGGGATTCTACTACGAGCAGTACTTC. This encodes CASSQVGGFYYEQYF.

Concerning this clonotype itself: With a much larger clone just one base away, this may be a read error. This chain links TRBV7-2 with TRBJ1-5, with a weak D call TRBD1 (5 bases). CDR1 and CDR2 (germline): SGHTA, FQGNSA. The CDR3 consists of 14 residues. CDR3 nucleotides: TGTGCCAGCAGCTTAGTAGGGGAGTATCAGCCCCAGCGTTTT. This translates into CASSLVGEYQPQRF.

This clonotype has only a few counts. The rearrangement links TRBV3-1 to TRBJ1-1; D remains unclear. The CDR3 spans 14 residues. Germline CDR1 LGHDT, CDR2 YNNKEL (reference sequence). Trimming took off 1 base at V and 0 bases at J, with 6 bases between the two ends. The CDR3 DNA reads as TGTGCCAGCAGCCAAGGCCAACTGAACACTGAAGCTTTCTTT. Translated: CASSQGQLNTEAFF.

Ten or more counts support this clonotype. The chain joins TRBV12-3 or TRBV12-4 to TRBJ2-7, with TRBD1 as a possible D gene (6 bases). The V end lost 7 bases, the J end lost 1 base, and 14 bases lay between the germline ends. The CDR3 is 14 amino acids. The CDR3 reads CASNNRETSYEQYF. CDR3 sequence (DNA): TGTGCCAGCAACAACAGGGAAACGTCCTACGAGCAGTACTTC.

There are a few counts of this clonotype. The CDR3 loop is CASGRRGGQETQYF. For the CDR3, the DNA is TGCGCCAGCGGACGCCGCGGAGGGCAAGAGACCCAGTACTTC. The chain is built from TRBV5-1 and TRBJ2-5; weak D call: TRBD2 (6 bases). The CDR3 contains 14 residues. CDR1 and CDR2 (germline): SGHRS, YFSETQ. V was cut by 7 bases and J by 2 bases, with 15 bases left in between.

The chain combines TRBV18 with TRBJ2-1, with D perhaps being TRBD1 or TRBD2 (5 bases each). V was shortened by 3 bases and J by 3 bases, with 15 bases between the two germline ends. The CDR3 contains 16 residues. CDR1 KGHSH and CDR2 LQKENI come from the germline V gene. CDR3 nucleotide sequence: TGTGCCAGCTCACCCGAGGGGTCGGCCAACTACAATGAGCAGTTCTTC. It is translated as CASSPEGSANYNEQFF.

In its sample, this clonotype was seen a few times. The V and J genes are TRBV12-3 or TRBV12-4 and TRBJ2-3, with 8 bases that match TRBD1. The ends lost 4 bases at V and 2 bases at J; junction bases unmatched: 5. The CDR3 spans 15 residues. The CDR3 loop reads CASSSWTGSTDTQYF. In DNA form, the CDR3 reads TGTGCCAGCAGTTCCTGGACAGGGTCCACAGATACGCAGTATTTT.

This clonotype has just a few counts. This chain joins TRBV28 and TRBJ2-7; a possible D gene is TRBD2 (6 bases). The CDR3 runs to 15 residues. V was shortened by 3 bases and J by 2 bases, with 14 bases between the two germline ends. Germline loops: CDR1 MDHEN, CDR2 SYDVKM. The CDR3 here is CASSLVSGVAYEQYF. The DNA of the CDR3 is TGTGCCAGCAGTTTGGTTAGCGGAGTAGCCTACGAGCAGTACTTC.